One TCR beta chain is described in this entry. Per the original methods: Reference gene primer amplification in the assay estimated nucleated cell counts. This table comes from immunoSEQ multiplex PCR, and its TCRdb copy is limited to in-frame clones, with some not included. That table furnishes V, J and clone size, whereas the DNA furnished D and trimming. The table records 200,000 or so clones, around 90% of them present only once. CDR3 length: 14 amino acids. V shed 6 bases, J shed 4 bases, and the junction held 7 bases outside the gene matches. Germline V gene lookup returns CDR1 MNHEY and CDR2 SVGAGI. The sample is drawn from a study of blood T cell repertoires in COVID-19. For the study at large: Samples of COVID-19 (acute and convalescent) were obtained from the United States, Italy and Spain. PBMCs, B-cell-depleted T cells, or T cells were the source of the cDNA or gDNA that made up the material.

The TCR sequence derives from a man aged 55 to 70 who had recovered from COVID-19. Sequenced input: peripheral blood. This chain uses TRBV6-5 with TRBJ2-7, with TRBD1 matching 9 bases. The CDR3 DNA reads TGTGCCAGCAGCCGGACAGGGGCGATGTACGAGCAGTACTTC. It encodes CASSRTGAMYEQYF.